This T cell receptor beta chain was identified during a study of OX40 agonist ivuxolimab in advanced cancers. Background on the study: Patients received ivuxolimab, an agonistic anti-OX40 (CD134) antibody. Every 2 weeks, patients got intravenous ivuxolimab at one of six dose levels (0.01-10 mg/kg). Aged about 23 to 80 with a mean of approximately 60 years, they were about 78% male. People who had prior anti-PD-1, anti-PD-L1 or anti-CTLA-4 therapy could take part, and approximately 43% had some.

Data came from immunoSEQ multiplex PCR; TCRdb stores just in-frame clones and leaves some out. The sample includes about 46,000 clones, about 87% of them seen just once. The material sequenced was CD4+ or CD8+ T cells sorted from blood, taken in a trial of the OX40 agonist ivuxolimab. This TCR derives from an adult with an advanced solid tumor such as melanoma, head and neck, liver or kidney cancer.

The CDR3 loop reads CASSLGKGNQPQHF. CDR3 sequence (DNA): TGTGCCAGCAGCTTAGGGAAAGGAAATCAGCCCCAGCATTTT. The chain couples TRBV7-6 to TRBJ1-5; D gene uncertain. From germline, CDR1 is SGHVS and CDR2 FNYEAQ. Deletions cut 1 base from V and 4 bases from J, with 8 bases between. The CDR3 loop spans 14 amino acids.